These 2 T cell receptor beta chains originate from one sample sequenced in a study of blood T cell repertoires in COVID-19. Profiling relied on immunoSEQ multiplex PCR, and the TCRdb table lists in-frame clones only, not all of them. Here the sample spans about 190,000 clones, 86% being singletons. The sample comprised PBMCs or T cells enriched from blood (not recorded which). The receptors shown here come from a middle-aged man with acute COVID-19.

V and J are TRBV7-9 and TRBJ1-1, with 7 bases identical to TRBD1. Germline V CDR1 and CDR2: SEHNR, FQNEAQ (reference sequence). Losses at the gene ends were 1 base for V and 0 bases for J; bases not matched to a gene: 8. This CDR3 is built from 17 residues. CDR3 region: CASSLGTGGGVNTEAFF. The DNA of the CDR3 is TGTGCCAGCAGCTTAGGGACAGGAGGCGGCGTGAACACTGAAGCTTTCTTT.

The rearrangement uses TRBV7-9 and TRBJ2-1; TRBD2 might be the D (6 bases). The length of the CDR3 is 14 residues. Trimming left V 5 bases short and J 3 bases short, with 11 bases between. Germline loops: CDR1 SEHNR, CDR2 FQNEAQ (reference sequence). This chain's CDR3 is CASSPGLDYNEQFF. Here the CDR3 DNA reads TGTGCCAGCAGCCCGGGACTGGACTACAATGAGCAGTTCTTC.